This TCR beta chain was observed in a study of beta chain features in type 1 diabetes. With respect to this clone: What it recognizes is unknown.

Germline V gene lookup returns CDR1 MDHEN and CDR2 SYDVKM. V gave up 6 bases and J gave up 3 bases, with 8 bases separating them. The CDR3 has 12 amino acids. Investigators reverse transcribed all isolated RNA, so they sequenced expressed TCRB transcripts. Here immunoSEQ multiplex PCR was the method, and the copy in TCRdb shows in-frame clones only, minus some. The sample shows some 160,000 clones, 8.5% to 10% of them seen only once. General study results and limits: Type 1 diabetes patients had TCRB CDR3s that were shorter (moderately but significantly so) in all four CD4+ subsets.

Sequenced: central memory CD4+ T cells from blood. J is TRBJ1-1 and V is TRBV28, with D perhaps TRBD1 (5 bases). This receptor was identified in a woman aged 25 to 45 with type 1 diabetes. CDR3 in amino acids: CASRQTDTEAFF. DNA of the CDR3: TGTGCCAGCAGACAGACAGACACTGAAGCTTTCTTT.